This T cell receptor (beta chain) was found in a study of early T cells in non-severe SARS-CoV-2 infection. About the research overall: It was bulk RNA from unsorted whole blood that was sequenced, and the chains were unpaired.

A single record per CDR3 protein comes from TCRdb applying MiXCR to the 5' RACE reads. Of roughly 41,000 distinct CDR3 sequences listed, roughly 5% are singletons. This clonotype was detected many times. The length of the CDR3 is 13 residues. CDR1 is SNHLY and CDR2 is FYNNEI in the germline V gene. V lost 2 bases, J lost 8 bases, and 12 bases lay in between. The origin of this receptor is an adult who was a healthcare worker with PCR-confirmed SARS-CoV-2 infection or an uninfected control (not recorded which). Sequencing used whole blood. The J gene is TRBJ1-2, the V gene TRBV2; D unclear. CDR3 sequence (DNA): TGTGCCAGCAGTGAACTGTCGTCTCCGGGCTACACCTTC. This translates into CASSELSSPGYTF.